These T cell receptor beta chains were read from a single sample in a study of T cell changes during pregnancy in multiple sclerosis. Assay used: immunoSEQ multiplex PCR; TCRdb lists only in-frame clones, some missing. The sample lists 40,000 or so clones, about 88% occurring once. The material sequenced was CD8+ T cells from peripheral blood mononuclear cells, taken in the first trimester of pregnancy. These receptors originate from a female donor with multiple sclerosis, enrolled in a pregnancy study. CDR3s include the opening cysteine and the closing phenylalanine or tryptophan. The D gene is left open where the match is weak. For some rows the clone size is stated as once, few or many, or as a class when expanded; others skip it.

>TRBV7-2|.|14|TRBJ2-3|.
CASSSLPGADTQYF
TGTGCCAGCAGCTCCCTCCCGGGGGCAGATACGCAGTATTTT
>TRBV5-8|TRBD1|18|TRBJ1-1|.
CASSSYIRGKVMNTEAFF
TGTGCCAGCAGCTCATACATCAGGGGGAAGGTAATGAACACTGAAGCTTTCTTT
>TRBV4-3|.|14|TRBJ2-2|.
CASSQGTAPGELFF
TGCGCCAGCAGCCAAGGGACAGCTCCCGGGGAGCTGTTTTTT
>TRBV4-3|.|13|TRBJ2-1|.
CASSQGQSNEQFF
TGCGCCAGCAGCCAGGGGCAGTCAAATGAGCAGTTCTTC
>TRBV6-5|.|15|TRBJ2-7|.
CASSKPSSGFYEQYF
TGTGCCAGCAGTAAACCATCCAGCGGGTTCTACGAGCAGTACTTC
>TRBV6-5|.|13|TRBJ1-1|medium-sized
CASSYPGVTEAFF
TGTGCCAGCAGTTACCCAGGGGTCACTGAAGCTTTCTTT
>TRBV9|.|15|TRBJ2-7|.
CASSVEGGSSYEQYF
TGTGCCAGCAGCGTAGAAGGGGGTAGCTCCTACGAGCAGTACTTC
>TRBV4-2|.|15|TRBJ1-4|.
CASSDFTKLKEKLFF
TGTGCCAGCAGTGACTTCACCAAGTTAAAAGAAAAACTGTTTTTT
>TRBV7-9|TRBD1|13|TRBJ1-5|.
CASRGQLDQPQHF
TGTGCCAGCCGGGGACAGCTAGATCAGCCCCAGCATTTT
>TRBV27|.|16|TRBJ2-1|.
CASRRLGVSFHNEQFF
TGTGCCAGCAGACGGTTAGGGGTGAGTTTCCACAATGAGCAGTTCTTC
>TRBV7-6|.|16|TRBJ1-1|once
CASSLVAGNMNTEAFF
TGTGCCAGCAGCTTAGTGGCGGGGAACATGAACACTGAAGCTTTCTTT
>TRBV9|.|12|TRBJ2-7|.
CASGGISYEQYF
TGTGCCAGCGGGGGGATCTCCTACGAGCAGTACTTC
>TRBV7-2|TRBD2|19|TRBJ2-6|.
CASSLIQRGALSGANVLTF
TGTGCCAGCAGCTTAATCCAGCGGGGGGCACTCTCTGGGGCCAACGTCCTGACTTTC
>TRBV15|.|14|TRBJ2-7|.
CATSRGRGSYEQYF
TGTGCCACCAGCAGAGGGCGGGGATCCTACGAGCAGTACTTC
>TRBV4-2|TRBD1|16|TRBJ2-7|.
CASSHPGQEIAYEQYF
TGTGCCAGCAGCCATCCCGGACAGGAGATAGCCTACGAGCAGTACTTC
>TRBV4-3|TRBD2|17|TRBJ2-5|.
CASSQEWASGYQETQYF
TGCGCCAGCAGCCAGGAGTGGGCTAGCGGGTACCAAGAGACCCAGTACTTC
>TRBV27|TRBD1|16|TRBJ2-3|.
CASSLLDRLGTDTQYF
TGTGCCAGCAGTTTATTGGACAGGTTGGGCACAGATACGCAGTATTTT
>TRBV19|.|13|TRBJ2-7|.
CASGLQDSYEQYF
TGTGCCAGCGGCCTGCAGGACAGCTACGAGCAGTACTTC
>TRBV7-2|.|15|TRBJ2-1|.
CASSLGAGLYNEQFF
TGTGCCAGCAGCTTAGGGGCAGGGCTCTACAATGAGCAGTTCTTC
>TRBV9|.|14|TRBJ1-5|.
CASSVGTGNQPQHF
TGTGCCAGCAGCGTAGGTACAGGTAATCAGCCCCAGCATTTT
>TRBV7-3|.|16|TRBJ2-2|.
CASSLEPGGRTGELFF
TGTGCCAGCAGCTTAGAACCCGGGGGGCGTACCGGGGAGCTGTTTTTT
>TRBV6-5|TRBD2|15|TRBJ2-3|.
CASSYGLAGTDTQYF
TGTGCCAGCAGTTACGGCCTAGCGGGTACAGATACGCAGTATTTT
>TRBV4-3|TRBD1|14|TRBJ2-5|.
CASSQGTGVETQYF
TGCGCCAGCAGCCAGGGGACAGGGGTAGAGACCCAGTACTTC
>TRBV9|.|12|TRBJ2-3|.
CASSVAADTQYF
TGTGCCAGCAGCGTAGCAGCAGATACGCAGTATTTT
>TRBV6-5|.|16|TRBJ2-1|.
CASSYSSGSSYNEQFF
TGTGCCAGCAGTTACTCTTCGGGGAGCTCCTACAATGAGCAGTTCTTC
>TRBV6-5|TRBD1|16|TRBJ2-5|many
CASSSIPGQGQETQYF
TGTGCCAGCAGTTCGATACCGGGACAGGGACAAGAGACCCAGTACTTC
>TRBV6-5|TRBD1|15|TRBJ2-5|.
CATNGDRAGRETQYF
TGTGCTACCAACGGGGACAGGGCGGGCAGGGAGACCCAGTACTTC
>TRBV27|.|14|TRBJ2-3|.
CASSLLGATDTQYF
TGTGCCAGCAGTCTTCTGGGGGCCACAGATACGCAGTATTTT
>TRBV14|TRBD1|15|TRBJ1-2|.
CASSQEGGTGAYYTF
TGTGCCAGCAGCCAAGAAGGAGGGACAGGGGCCTACTACACCTTC
>TRBV7-6|.|13|TRBJ2-1|.
CASSPTAGREQFF
TGTGCCAGCAGCCCCACAGCGGGTCGTGAGCAGTTCTTC
>TRBV5-6|TRBD1|12|TRBJ2-7|.
CASSVAGGEQYF
TGTGCCAGCAGTGTCGCAGGGGGCGAGCAGTACTTC
>TRBV30|TRBD2|17|TRBJ2-2|.
CAWSALAGLKVTGELFF
TGTGCCTGGAGTGCCCTAGCGGGTTTAAAGGTTACCGGGGAGCTGTTTTTT
>TRBV29-1|TRBD2|15|TRBJ2-7|.
CSVEDGTGGPYEQYF
TGCAGCGTTGAAGATGGAACGGGGGGGCCCTACGAGCAGTACTTC